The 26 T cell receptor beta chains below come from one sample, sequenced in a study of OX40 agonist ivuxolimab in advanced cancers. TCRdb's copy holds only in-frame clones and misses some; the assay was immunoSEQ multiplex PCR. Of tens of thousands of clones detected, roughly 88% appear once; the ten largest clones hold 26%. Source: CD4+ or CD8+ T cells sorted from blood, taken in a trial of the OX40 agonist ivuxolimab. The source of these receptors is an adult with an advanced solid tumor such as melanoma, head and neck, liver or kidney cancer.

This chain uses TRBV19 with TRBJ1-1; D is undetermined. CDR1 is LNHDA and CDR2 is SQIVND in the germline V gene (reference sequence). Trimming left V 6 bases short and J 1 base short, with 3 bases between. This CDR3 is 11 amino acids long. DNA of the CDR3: TGTGCCAGTAGGTCGAACACTGAAGCTTTCTTT. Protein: CASRSNTEAFF.

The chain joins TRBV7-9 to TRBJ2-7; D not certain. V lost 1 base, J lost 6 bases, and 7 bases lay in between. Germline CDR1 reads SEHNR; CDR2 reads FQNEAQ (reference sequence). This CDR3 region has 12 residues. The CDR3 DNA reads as TGTGCCAGCAGCTTAGGTGTTAGCGAGCAGTACTTC. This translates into CASSLGVSEQYF.

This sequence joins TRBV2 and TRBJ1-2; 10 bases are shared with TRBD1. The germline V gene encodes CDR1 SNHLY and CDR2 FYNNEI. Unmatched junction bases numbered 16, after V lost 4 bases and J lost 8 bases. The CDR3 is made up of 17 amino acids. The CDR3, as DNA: TGTGCCAGCAGTGGTCGCGGGTCGGACAGGGGGAGTTTGGGCTACACCTTC. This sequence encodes CASSGRGSDRGSLGYTF.

The CDR3 DNA reads TGTGCCAGCATGTACACAGATACGCAGTATTTT. This codes for CASMYTDTQYF. V and J are TRBV2 and TRBJ2-3; no reliable D call. This CDR3 is built from 11 residues. V was pared by 7 bases and J by 2 bases, with 4 bases between. Germline V gene lookup returns CDR1 SNHLY and CDR2 FYNNEI.

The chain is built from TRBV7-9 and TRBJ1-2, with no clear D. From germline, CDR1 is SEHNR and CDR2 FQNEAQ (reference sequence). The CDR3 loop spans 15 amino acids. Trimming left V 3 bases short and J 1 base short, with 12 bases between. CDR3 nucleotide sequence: TGTGCCAGCAGCTTCGAGGCAGGAGATAACTATGGCTACACCTTC. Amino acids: CASSFEAGDNYGYTF.

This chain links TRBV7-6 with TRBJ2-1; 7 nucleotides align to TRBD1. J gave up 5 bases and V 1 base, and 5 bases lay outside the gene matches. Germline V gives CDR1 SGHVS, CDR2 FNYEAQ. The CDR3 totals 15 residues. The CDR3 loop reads CASSLGTGFNNEQFF. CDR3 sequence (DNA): TGTGCCAGCAGCTTAGGGACAGGCTTCAACAATGAGCAGTTCTTC.

The CDR3 here is CASTLSRVNEQFF. CDR3 sequence (DNA): TGCGCCAGCACGCTGAGCAGGGTCAATGAGCAGTTCTTC. The rearrangement uses TRBV10-2 and TRBJ2-1; D possibly corresponds to TRBD1 (5 bases). Germline V lookup: CDR1 WSHSY, CDR2 SAAADI. Trimming cost V 7 bases and J 6 bases, with 13 bases left between them. The CDR3 spans 13 residues.

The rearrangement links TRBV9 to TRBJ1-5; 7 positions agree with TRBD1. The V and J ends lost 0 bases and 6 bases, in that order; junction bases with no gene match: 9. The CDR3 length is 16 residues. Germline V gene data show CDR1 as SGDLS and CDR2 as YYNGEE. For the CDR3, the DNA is TGTGCCAGCAGCGTAGAAAGGGGGCCGCGGGGTCAGCCCCAGCATTTT. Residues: CASSVERGPRGQPQHF.

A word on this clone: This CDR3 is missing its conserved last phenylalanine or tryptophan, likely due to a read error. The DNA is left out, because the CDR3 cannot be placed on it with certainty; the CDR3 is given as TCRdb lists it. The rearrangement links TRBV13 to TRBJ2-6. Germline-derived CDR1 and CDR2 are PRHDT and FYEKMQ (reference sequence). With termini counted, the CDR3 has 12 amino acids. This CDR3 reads CASRRMQLSTKS.

This chain's CDR3 is CASSPGGSYNEQFF. The DNA for the CDR3 is TGTGCCAGCAGCCCCGGGGGGAGTTACAATGAGCAGTTCTTC. V is TRBV9 and J is TRBJ2-1; 7 positions match TRBD2. Germline assignment: CDR1 SGDLS and CDR2 YYNGEE. Trimming took 4 bases from V and 4 from J; bases not matched to a gene: 5. This CDR3 region has 14 residues. Based on the CDR3 plus reference TRBV9 and TRBJ2-1, the full variable domain is DSGVTQTPKHLITATGQRVTLRCSPRSGDLSVYWYQQSLDQGLQFLIQYYNGEERAKGNILERFSAQQFPDLHSELNLSSLELGDSALYFCASSPGGSYNEQFFGPGTRLTVL.

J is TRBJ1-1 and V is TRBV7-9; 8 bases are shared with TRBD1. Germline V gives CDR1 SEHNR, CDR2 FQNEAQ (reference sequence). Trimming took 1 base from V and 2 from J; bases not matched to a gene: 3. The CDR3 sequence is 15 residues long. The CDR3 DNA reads TGTGCCAGCAGCTTAGGCGGACAGGGAAACACTGAAGCTTTCTTT. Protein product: CASSLGGQGNTEAFF.

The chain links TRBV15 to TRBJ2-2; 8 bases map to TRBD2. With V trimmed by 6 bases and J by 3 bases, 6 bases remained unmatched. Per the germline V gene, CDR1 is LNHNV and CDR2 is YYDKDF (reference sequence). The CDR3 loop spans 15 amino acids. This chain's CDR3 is CATRDGTRDTGELFF. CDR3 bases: TGTGCCACCAGAGACGGGACTAGGGACACCGGGGAGCTGTTTTTT.

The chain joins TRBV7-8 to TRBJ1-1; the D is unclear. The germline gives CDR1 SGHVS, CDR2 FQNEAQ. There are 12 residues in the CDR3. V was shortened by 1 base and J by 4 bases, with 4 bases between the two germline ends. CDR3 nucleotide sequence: TGTGCCAGCAGCTTAGGGGTCACTGAAGCTTTCTTT. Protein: CASSLGVTEAFF.

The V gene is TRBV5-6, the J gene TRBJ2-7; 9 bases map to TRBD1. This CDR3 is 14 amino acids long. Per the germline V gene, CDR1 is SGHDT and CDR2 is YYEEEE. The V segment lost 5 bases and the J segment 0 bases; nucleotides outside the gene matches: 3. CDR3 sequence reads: CASRGTGSSYEQYF. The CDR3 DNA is TGTGCCAGCAGAGGGACAGGGAGCTCCTACGAGCAGTACTTC.

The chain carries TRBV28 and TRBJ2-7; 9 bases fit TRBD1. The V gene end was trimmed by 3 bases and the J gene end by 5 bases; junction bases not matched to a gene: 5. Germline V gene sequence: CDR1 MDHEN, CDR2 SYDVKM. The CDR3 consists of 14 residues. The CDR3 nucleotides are TGTGCCAGCAGTTTGAACAGGGGGCGGAACGAGCAGTACTTC. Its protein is CASSLNRGRNEQYF.

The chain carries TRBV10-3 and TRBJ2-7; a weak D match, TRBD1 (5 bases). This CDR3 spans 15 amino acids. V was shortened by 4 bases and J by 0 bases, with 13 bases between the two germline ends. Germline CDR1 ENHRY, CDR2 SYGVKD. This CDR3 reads CAISGPQGSSYEQYF. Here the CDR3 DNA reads TGTGCCATCAGTGGGCCCCAGGGCAGCTCCTACGAGCAGTACTTC.

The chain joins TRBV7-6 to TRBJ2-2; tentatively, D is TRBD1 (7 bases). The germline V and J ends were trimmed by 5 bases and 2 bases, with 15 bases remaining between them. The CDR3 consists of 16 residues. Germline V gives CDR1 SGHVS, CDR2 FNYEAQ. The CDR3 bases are TGTGCCAGCAGCACAGCGACAGGGACTAACACCGGGGAGCTGTTTTTT. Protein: CASSTATGTNTGELFF.

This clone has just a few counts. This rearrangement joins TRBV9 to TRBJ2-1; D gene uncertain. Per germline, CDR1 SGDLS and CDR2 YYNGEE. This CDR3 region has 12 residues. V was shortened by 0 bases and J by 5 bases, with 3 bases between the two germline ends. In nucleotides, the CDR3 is TGTGCCAGCAGCGTAGGAGACAATGAGCAGTTCTTC. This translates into CASSVGDNEQFF.

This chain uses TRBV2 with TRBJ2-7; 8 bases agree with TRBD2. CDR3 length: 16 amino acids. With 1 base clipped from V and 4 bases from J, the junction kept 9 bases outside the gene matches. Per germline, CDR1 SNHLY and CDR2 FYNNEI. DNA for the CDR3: TGTGCCAGCAGTGAAGGGTGGGCGGGAGGAGGGTACGAGCAGTACTTC. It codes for CASSEGWAGGGYEQYF. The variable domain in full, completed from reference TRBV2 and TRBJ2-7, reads EPEVTQTPSHQVTQMGQEVILRCVPISNHLYFYWYRQILGQKVEFLVSFYNNEISEKSEIFDDQFSVERPDGSNFTLKIRSTKLEDSAMYFCASSEGWAGGGYEQYFGPGTRLTVT.

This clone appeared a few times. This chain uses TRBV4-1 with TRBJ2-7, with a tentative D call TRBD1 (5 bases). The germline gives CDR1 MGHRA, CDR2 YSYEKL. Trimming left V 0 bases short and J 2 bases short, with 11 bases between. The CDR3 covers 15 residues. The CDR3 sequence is CASSQESTGPYEQYF. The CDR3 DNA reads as TGCGCCAGCAGCCAAGAAAGTACAGGCCCCTACGAGCAGTACTTC.

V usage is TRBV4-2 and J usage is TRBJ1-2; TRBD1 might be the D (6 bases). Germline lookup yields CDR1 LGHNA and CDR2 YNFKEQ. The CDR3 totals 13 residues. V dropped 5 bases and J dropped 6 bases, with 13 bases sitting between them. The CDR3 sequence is CASSLGAGDGYTF. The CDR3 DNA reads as TGTGCCAGCAGCTTAGGGGCAGGGGATGGCTACACCTTC.

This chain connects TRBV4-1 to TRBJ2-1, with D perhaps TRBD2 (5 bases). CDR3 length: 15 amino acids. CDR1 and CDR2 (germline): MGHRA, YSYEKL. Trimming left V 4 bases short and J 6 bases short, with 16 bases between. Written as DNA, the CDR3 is TGCGCCAGCAGCCCTGCTAGCTTCCCTCTCAATGAGCAGTTCTTC. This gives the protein CASSPASFPLNEQFF.

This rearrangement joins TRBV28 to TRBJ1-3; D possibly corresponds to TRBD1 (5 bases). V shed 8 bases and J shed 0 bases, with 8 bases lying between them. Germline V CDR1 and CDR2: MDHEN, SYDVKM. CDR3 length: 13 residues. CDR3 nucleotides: TGTGCCAGCTCAACAGGCTCTGGAAACACCATATATTTT. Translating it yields CASSTGSGNTIYF.

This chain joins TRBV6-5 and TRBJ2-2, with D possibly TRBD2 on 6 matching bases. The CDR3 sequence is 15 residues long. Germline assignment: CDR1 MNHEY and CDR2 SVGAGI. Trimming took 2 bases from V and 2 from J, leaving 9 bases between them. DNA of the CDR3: TGTGCCAGCAGTTACGCCGGGAGTAACACCGGGGAGCTGTTTTTT. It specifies CASSYAGSNTGELFF.

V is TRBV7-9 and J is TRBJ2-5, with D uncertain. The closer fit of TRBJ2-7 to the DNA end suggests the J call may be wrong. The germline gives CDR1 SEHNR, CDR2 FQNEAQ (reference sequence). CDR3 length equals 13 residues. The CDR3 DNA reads TGTGCCAGCGGACCTCTGGACTCCTACGAGCAGTACTTC. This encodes CASGPLDSYEQYF.

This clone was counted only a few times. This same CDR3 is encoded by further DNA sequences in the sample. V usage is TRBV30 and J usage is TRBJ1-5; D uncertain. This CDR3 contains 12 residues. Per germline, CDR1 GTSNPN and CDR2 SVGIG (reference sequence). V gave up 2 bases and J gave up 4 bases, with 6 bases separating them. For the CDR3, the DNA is TGTGCCTGGAGTTTAGGAAATCAGCCCCAGCATTTT. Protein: CAWSLGNQPQHF.